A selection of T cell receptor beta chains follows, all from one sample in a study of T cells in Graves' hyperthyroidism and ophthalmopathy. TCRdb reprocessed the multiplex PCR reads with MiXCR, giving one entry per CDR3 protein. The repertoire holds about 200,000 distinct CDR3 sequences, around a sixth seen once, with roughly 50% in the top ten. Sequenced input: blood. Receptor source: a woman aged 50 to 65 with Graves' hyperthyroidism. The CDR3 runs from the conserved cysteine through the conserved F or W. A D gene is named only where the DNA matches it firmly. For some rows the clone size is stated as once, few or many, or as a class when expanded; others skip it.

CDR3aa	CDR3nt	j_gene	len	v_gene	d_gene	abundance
CASGWAGQRNEQFF	TGCGCCAGCGGGTGGGCGGGCCAACGGAATGAGCAGTTCTTC	TRBJ2-1	14	TRBV10-2	-	few
CASSRTRSSGNTIYF	TGTGCCAGCAGCCGGACCCGAAGCTCTGGAAACACCATATATTTT	TRBJ1-3	15	TRBV27	-	-
CASSEAGGSSPLHF	TGTGCCAGCAGTGAGGCAGGGGGCTCCTCACCCCTCCACTTT	TRBJ1-6	14	TRBV6-1	TRBD1	many
CASSYEPGQIYEQYF	TGTGCCAGCAGTTACGAACCGGGACAGATTTACGAGCAGTACTTC	TRBJ2-7	15	TRBV6-6	TRBD1	few
CASSRASSGNTIYF	TGTGCCAGCAGTCGGGCTAGCTCTGGAAACACCATATATTTT	TRBJ1-3	14	TRBV25-1	-	-
CASSLITGATEAFF	TGCGCCAGCAGCTTGATCACGGGGGCCACTGAAGCTTTCTTT	TRBJ1-1	14	TRBV5-1	-	-
CASKSGPWNTEAFF	TGTGCCAGTAAATCTGGGCCCTGGAACACTGAAGCTTTCTTT	TRBJ1-1	14	TRBV12-3/TRBV12-4	-	many
CSALGAIGASYNEQFF	TGCAGCGCCCTTGGTGCGATAGGGGCGTCTTACAATGAGCAGTTCTTC	TRBJ2-1	16	TRBV29-1	-	-
CASQAGQSTDTQYF	TGTGCCAGCCAAGCGGGCCAGAGCACAGATACGCAGTATTTT	TRBJ2-3	14	TRBV6-1	-	many
CASSPYGETQYF	TGTGCCAGCTCACCATACGGGGAGACCCAGTACTTC	TRBJ2-5	12	TRBV18	-	many
CSAPPTGTGEETQYF	TGCAGTGCTCCACCCACCGGGACAGGAGAAGAGACCCAGTACTTC	TRBJ2-5	15	TRBV20-1	TRBD1	many
CASREESYNEQFF	TGTGCCAGTAGGGAAGAGTCCTACAATGAGCAGTTCTTC	TRBJ2-1	13	TRBV19	-	-
CSASTGKGTYNEQFF	TGCAGTGCTTCGACAGGGAAAGGAACCTACAATGAGCAGTTCTTC	TRBJ2-1	15	TRBV20-1	TRBD1	many
CSVAGNSNQPQHF	TGCAGCGTTGCCGGGAATAGCAATCAGCCCCAGCATTTT	TRBJ1-5	13	TRBV29-1	-	many
CASSERWDEQFF	TGCGCCAGCAGTGAGCGGTGGGATGAGCAGTTCTTC	TRBJ2-1	12	TRBV10-2	-	many
CASSEGVSGNTIYF	TGTGCCAGCAGTGAAGGGGTATCTGGAAACACCATATATTTT	TRBJ1-3	14	TRBV2	-	many
CASSALVFSSYNEQFF	TGTGCCAGCAGCGCCTTAGTGTTTAGCTCCTACAATGAGCAGTTCTTC	TRBJ2-1	16	TRBV27	-	many
CSVETSGRAIDTQYF	TGCAGCGTGGAGACTAGCGGGAGGGCAATAGATACGCAGTATTTT	TRBJ2-3	15	TRBV29-1	TRBD2	many
CASSPGLAGGPYEEQYF	TGTGCCAGTAGCCCGGGACTAGCGGGAGGGCCGTACGAGGAGCAGTACTTC	TRBJ2-7	17	TRBV19	TRBD2	few
CASGADNNSPLHF	TGTGCCAGCGGGGCAGATAATAATTCACCCCTCCACTTT	TRBJ1-6	13	TRBV7-9	-	many
CATSTSGSLYEQYF	TGTGCCACCTCGACTAGCGGGAGTCTCTACGAGCAGTACTTC	TRBJ2-7	14	TRBV24-1	TRBD2	many
CASTPPADSPYEQYF	TGTGCCAGCACTCCACCGGCGGACAGTCCCTACGAGCAGTACTTC	TRBJ2-7	15	TRBV25-1	-	few
CASNLPGTPGRQFF	TGTGCCAGTAATCTCCCCGGGACACCAGGACGGCAGTTCTTC	TRBJ2-1	14	TRBV19	-	-
CASSLVGNYNEQFF	TGTGCCAGCAGCTTAGTTGGGAACTACAATGAGCAGTTCTTC	TRBJ2-1	14	TRBV7-9	-	many
CASSYSRDRDQETQYF	TGTGCCAGCAGTTACTCCCGGGACAGGGACCAAGAGACCCAGTACTTC	TRBJ2-5	16	TRBV6-6	TRBD1	many
CASSPGATAEAFF	TGCGCCAGCAGCCCCGGGGCAACGGCTGAAGCTTTCTTT	TRBJ1-1	13	TRBV5-1	-	many
CAWSKTNRGLWDTGELFF	TGTGCCTGGAGTAAAACGAACAGGGGGCTATGGGACACCGGGGAGCTGTTTTTT	TRBJ2-2	18	TRBV30	TRBD1	-
CASSLETGILTYEQYF	TGTGCCAGCTCGCTAGAGACCGGGATCCTCACCTACGAGCAGTACTTC	TRBJ2-7	16	TRBV18	-	once
CATSDVSVETQYF	TGTGCCACCAGTGATGTCTCTGTGGAGACCCAGTACTTC	TRBJ2-5	13	TRBV24-1	-	-
CATSDFPEIPGQGDQPQHF	TGTGCCACCAGTGATTTTCCCGAAATACCGGGACAGGGAGATCAGCCCCAGCATTTT	TRBJ1-5	19	TRBV24-1	TRBD1	many
CASSFKGRAGGNEQFF	TGTGCCAGCAGTTTCAAGGGAAGGGCAGGGGGCAATGAGCAGTTCTTC	TRBJ2-1	16	TRBV13	TRBD1	few
CASSGGFSGNTIYF	TGCGCCAGCAGCGGGGGGTTCTCTGGAAACACCATATATTTT	TRBJ1-3	14	TRBV5-1	-	few
CAWSVLEAEGQPQHF	TGTGCCTGGAGTGTACTCGAGGCAGAGGGTCAGCCCCAGCATTTT	TRBJ1-5	15	TRBV30	-	few
CASSQRQGDGYTF	TGTGCCAGCAGCCAAAGACAGGGCGATGGCTACACCTTC	TRBJ1-2	13	TRBV3-1	TRBD1	many
CSASGGPGVDTQYF	TGCAGTGCTAGTGGCGGGCCCGGGGTCGATACGCAGTATTTT	TRBJ2-3	14	TRBV20-1	-	many
CASKNDVQETQYF	TGTGCCAGCAAGAACGACGTACAAGAGACCCAGTACTTC	TRBJ2-5	13	TRBV2	-	many
CASSRETLEQYF	TGTGCCAGCAGCCGCGAAACCCTCGAGCAGTACTTC	TRBJ2-7	12	TRBV6-1	-	-
CASSSYPGIIEQYF	TGTGCCAGCAGCTCATATCCAGGGATCATCGAGCAGTACTTC	TRBJ2-7	14	TRBV11-3	-	-
CASSPSKFYGYTF	TGTGCCAGCAGCCCCAGTAAATTCTATGGCTACACCTTC	TRBJ1-2	13	TRBV11-2	-	many
CASSLVGQISTDTQYF	TGTGCCAGCAGCTTAGTAGGACAGATCTCCACAGATACGCAGTATTTT	TRBJ2-3	16	TRBV7-8	-	-
CASSESSDPYEQYF	TGTGCCAGCAGCGAGTCTAGCGACCCCTACGAGCAGTACTTC	TRBJ2-7	14	TRBV9	-	few
CASSTATGNTEAFF	TGCGCCAGCAGCACAGCAACAGGGAACACTGAAGCTTTCTTT	TRBJ1-1	14	TRBV5-1	-	-
CASRVGTGGNYGYTF	TGTGCCAGCAGGGTCGGGACAGGGGGCAACTATGGCTACACCTTC	TRBJ1-2	15	TRBV2	TRBD1	many
CASSSSGSGSNEQFF	TGTGCCAGCAGCTCTAGCGGGAGTGGGAGTAATGAGCAGTTCTTC	TRBJ2-1	15	TRBV7-3	TRBD2	many
CASSSIYSNQPQHF	TGTGCCAGCAGCTCGATCTATAGCAATCAGCCCCAGCATTTT	TRBJ1-5	14	TRBV5-6	-	many
CASSPGLVQSGELFF	TGTGCCAGCAGCCCAGGACTAGTTCAGTCCGGGGAGCTGTTTTTT	TRBJ2-2	15	TRBV9	TRBD2	once
CASSPPRDEKLFF	TGTGCCAGCTCACCACCTCGGGATGAAAAACTGTTTTTT	TRBJ1-4	13	TRBV18	-	few
CSVMASGSYNEQFF	TGCAGTGTCATGGCTAGCGGGAGCTACAATGAGCAGTTCTTC	TRBJ2-1	14	TRBV20-1	TRBD2	many
CASSPPGQGVYEQYF	TGTGCCAGCAGTCCTCCGGGACAGGGGGTCTACGAGCAGTACTTC	TRBJ2-7	15	TRBV28	TRBD1	many
CASSLEGIGTQYF	TGTGCTAGCAGCTTAGAAGGGATTGGGACCCAGTACTTC	TRBJ2-5	13	TRBV7-7	-	many
CASSQDWLQVAEAFF	TGTGCCAGCAGCCAAGATTGGCTACAGGTCGCTGAAGCTTTCTTT	TRBJ1-1	15	TRBV3-1	-	many
CSVGLEQGGSYNEQFF	TGCAGCGTTGGATTAGAACAGGGCGGTTCCTACAATGAGCAGTTCTTC	TRBJ2-1	16	TRBV29-1	-	many
CASSRGRLVTGELFF	TGTGCCAGCAGTCGAGGAAGACTAGTTACCGGGGAGCTGTTTTTT	TRBJ2-2	15	TRBV2	-	many
CASSMGLTGRKYEQYF	TGTGCCAGCAGTATGGGCCTGACAGGGAGGAAGTACGAGCAGTACTTC	TRBJ2-7	16	TRBV28	-	many
CAWNPTGWMNTEAFF	TGTGCCTGGAATCCGACAGGGTGGATGAACACTGAAGCTTTCTTT	TRBJ1-1	15	TRBV30	TRBD1	many
CASSSPGTGSYEQYF	TGTGCCAGCAGCTCACCAGGGACGGGGTCCTACGAGCAGTACTTC	TRBJ2-7	15	TRBV11-2	-	many
CASSRSNPVYEQYF	TGTGCCAGCAGTAGATCTAATCCAGTCTACGAGCAGTACTTC	TRBJ2-7	14	TRBV12-3/TRBV12-4	-	many
CASSLEGVEAFF	TGCGCCAGCAGCTTGGAAGGGGTCGAAGCTTTCTTT	TRBJ1-1	12	TRBV5-1	-	-
CSATAGGRDTQYF	TGCAGCGCAACTGCGGGAGGACGAGATACGCAGTATTTT	TRBJ2-3	13	TRBV29-1	TRBD2	many